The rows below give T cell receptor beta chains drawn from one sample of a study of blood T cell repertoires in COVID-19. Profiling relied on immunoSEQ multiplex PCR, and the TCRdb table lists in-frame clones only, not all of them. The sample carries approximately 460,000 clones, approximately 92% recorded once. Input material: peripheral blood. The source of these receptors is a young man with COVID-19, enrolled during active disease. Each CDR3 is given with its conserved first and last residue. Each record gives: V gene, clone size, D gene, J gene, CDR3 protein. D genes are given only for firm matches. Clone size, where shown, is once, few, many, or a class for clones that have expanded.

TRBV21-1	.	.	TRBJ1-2	CASSKEGEYDYGYTF
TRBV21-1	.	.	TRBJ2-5	CASTVYLHGKQETQYF
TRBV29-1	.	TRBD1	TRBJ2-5	CSADKAEGGGETQYF
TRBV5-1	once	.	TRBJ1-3	CASSNPDNHSGNTIYF
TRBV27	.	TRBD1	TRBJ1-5	CASGAADRGHQPQHF
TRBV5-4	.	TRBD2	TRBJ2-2	CASSLGGSGRPGELFF
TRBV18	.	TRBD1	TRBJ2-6	CASSRDRSSGANVLTF
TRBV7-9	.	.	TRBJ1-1	CASSAPPGANTEAFF
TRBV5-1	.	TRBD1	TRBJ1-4	CASSSPATGAEKLFF
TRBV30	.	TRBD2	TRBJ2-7	CAWSIGGSDEQYF
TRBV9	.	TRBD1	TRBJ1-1	CASSGRGANTEAFF
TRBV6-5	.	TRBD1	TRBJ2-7	CASSRDRDYYEQYF
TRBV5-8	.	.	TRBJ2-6	CASSYEGSRANVLTF
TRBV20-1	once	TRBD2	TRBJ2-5	CSASGRETQYF
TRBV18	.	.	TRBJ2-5	CASSRGLQETQYF
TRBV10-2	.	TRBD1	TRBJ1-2	CASSEGTGNFYNYGYTF
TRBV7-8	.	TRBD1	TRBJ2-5	CASSLTGTGGEETQYF
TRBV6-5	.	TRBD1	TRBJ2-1	CASSLRQGRYNEQFF
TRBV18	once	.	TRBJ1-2	CASSPEGGVYGYTF
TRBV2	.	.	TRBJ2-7	CASSVRRGLNEQYF
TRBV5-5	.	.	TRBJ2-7	CASSFAGVSYEQYF
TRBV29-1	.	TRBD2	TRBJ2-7	CSVERAGGRSYEQYF
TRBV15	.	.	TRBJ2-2	CATSRGFGGGAGELFF
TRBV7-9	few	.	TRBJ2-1	CASSLEGVEQFF
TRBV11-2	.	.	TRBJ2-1	CASRQGRREQFF
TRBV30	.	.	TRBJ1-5	CAWSPRGVYSNQPQHF
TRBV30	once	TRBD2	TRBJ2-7	CAWSPSGRAGQYF
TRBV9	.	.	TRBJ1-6	CASSGTGMEESPLHF
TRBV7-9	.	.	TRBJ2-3	CASSLGDTSTDTQYF
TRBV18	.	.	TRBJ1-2	CASSPPERLRGGYTF
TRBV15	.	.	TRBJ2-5	CATSRDRGIETQYF
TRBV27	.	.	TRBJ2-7	CASSPLVGAAEQYF
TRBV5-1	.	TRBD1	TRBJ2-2	CASHGGTGGTGELFF
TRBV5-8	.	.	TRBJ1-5	CASSLTSGGYSNQPQHF
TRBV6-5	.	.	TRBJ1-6	CAVKRGSPLHF
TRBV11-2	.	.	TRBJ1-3	CASSLLPRAGNTIYF
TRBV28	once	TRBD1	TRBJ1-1	CASSYRQGRTEAFF
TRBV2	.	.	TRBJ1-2	CASSDGGTIYGYTF
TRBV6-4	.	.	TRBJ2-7	CASSATGYEQYF
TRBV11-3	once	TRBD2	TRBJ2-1	CASRRVAGDNEQFF
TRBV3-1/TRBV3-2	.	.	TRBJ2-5	CASSHLTSQETQYF
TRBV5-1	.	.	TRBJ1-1	CASSLGGKNTEAFF
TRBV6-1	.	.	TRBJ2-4	CASSDTGPKNIQYF
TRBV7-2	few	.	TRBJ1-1	CASSLVVSEAFF
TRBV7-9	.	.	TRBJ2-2	CASSPGKGELFF
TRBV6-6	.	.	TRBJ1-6	CASSPGGVHSPLHF